This TCR beta chain was recorded in a study of identical twins. TCRdb fed the 5' RACE reads into MiXCR, producing one record per CDR3 protein. The sample lists around 680,000 distinct CDR3 sequences; under 9% were seen once. V lost 9 bases to trimming and J lost 0 bases, with 12 bases between them. This CDR3 comprises 14 residues. Study-level findings and limits: The more abundant beta clonotypes in cord blood had fewer insertions, and memory repertoires did not show this.

This clonotype was counted only a few times. The antigen is unknown. The same specimen was also included in a second study, on yellow fever vaccine responses in identical twins.

J is TRBJ2-1 and V is TRBV12-3 or TRBV12-4, with no clear D. This TCR came from a woman younger than 30 in good health. Sequences were obtained from PBMCs. The CDR3 reads CASRPVNSYNEQFF. CDR3 DNA: TGTGCCAGTAGACCCGTCAACTCCTACAATGAGCAGTTCTTC.